The 4 T cell receptor beta chains below come from one sample, sequenced in a study of cytomegalovirus exposure and HLA in healthy donors. Vbeta (60) and Jbeta (13) primers were used in the PCR. The assay was immunoSEQ multiplex PCR, and TCRdb's table has in-frame clones only and misses some. The sample shows 130,000 or so clones, roughly 84% of them seen only once. Sequencing was done on a sample of PBMCs. The receptors stem from a woman aged 18-30 years in good health and CMV-seropositive.

This chain links TRBV2 with TRBJ2-1; 8 positions agree with TRBD1. The CDR3 is made up of 15 amino acids. Germline trimming cut 8 bases from V and 8 bases from J; bases unmatched to any gene: 14. Germline loops: CDR1 SNHLY, CDR2 FYNNEI. Here the CDR3 DNA reads TGTGCCAGCCAAGCCCTGGACAGGGTAGGCGATGAGCAGTTCTTC. It specifies CASQALDRVGDEQFF.

This clone occurred a few times. The gene calls are TRBV18 and TRBJ2-7; D not resolved. V gave up 6 bases and J gave up 4 bases, with 13 bases separating them. The CDR3 contains 13 residues. Germline assignment: CDR1 KGHSH and CDR2 LQKENI. CDR3 in amino acids: CASSPDLTYEQYF. The CDR3 nucleotides are TGTGCCAGCTCCCCAGATTTGACTTACGAGCAGTACTTC.

The J gene is TRBJ2-3, the V gene TRBV6-6, with 9 positions matching TRBD1. The CDR3 loop spans 14 amino acids. In germline, CDR1 is MNHNY, CDR2 SVGAGI (reference sequence). V shed 7 bases and J 1 base; nucleotides not matched to a gene: 3. The CDR3 bases are TGTGCCAGCACAAGACAGGGGGGCACAGATACGCAGTATTTT. Residues: CASTRQGGTDTQYF.

This chain uses TRBV19 with TRBJ1-2; 9 positions match TRBD1. The CDR3 sequence is 15 residues long. Germline assignment: CDR1 LNHDA and CDR2 SQIVND (reference sequence). V gave up 6 bases and J gave up 6 bases; unmatched junction bases: 11. CDR3 residues: CASRWTGQGSDGYTF. The DNA for the CDR3 is TGTGCCAGTAGGTGGACGGGACAGGGAAGCGATGGCTACACCTTC.